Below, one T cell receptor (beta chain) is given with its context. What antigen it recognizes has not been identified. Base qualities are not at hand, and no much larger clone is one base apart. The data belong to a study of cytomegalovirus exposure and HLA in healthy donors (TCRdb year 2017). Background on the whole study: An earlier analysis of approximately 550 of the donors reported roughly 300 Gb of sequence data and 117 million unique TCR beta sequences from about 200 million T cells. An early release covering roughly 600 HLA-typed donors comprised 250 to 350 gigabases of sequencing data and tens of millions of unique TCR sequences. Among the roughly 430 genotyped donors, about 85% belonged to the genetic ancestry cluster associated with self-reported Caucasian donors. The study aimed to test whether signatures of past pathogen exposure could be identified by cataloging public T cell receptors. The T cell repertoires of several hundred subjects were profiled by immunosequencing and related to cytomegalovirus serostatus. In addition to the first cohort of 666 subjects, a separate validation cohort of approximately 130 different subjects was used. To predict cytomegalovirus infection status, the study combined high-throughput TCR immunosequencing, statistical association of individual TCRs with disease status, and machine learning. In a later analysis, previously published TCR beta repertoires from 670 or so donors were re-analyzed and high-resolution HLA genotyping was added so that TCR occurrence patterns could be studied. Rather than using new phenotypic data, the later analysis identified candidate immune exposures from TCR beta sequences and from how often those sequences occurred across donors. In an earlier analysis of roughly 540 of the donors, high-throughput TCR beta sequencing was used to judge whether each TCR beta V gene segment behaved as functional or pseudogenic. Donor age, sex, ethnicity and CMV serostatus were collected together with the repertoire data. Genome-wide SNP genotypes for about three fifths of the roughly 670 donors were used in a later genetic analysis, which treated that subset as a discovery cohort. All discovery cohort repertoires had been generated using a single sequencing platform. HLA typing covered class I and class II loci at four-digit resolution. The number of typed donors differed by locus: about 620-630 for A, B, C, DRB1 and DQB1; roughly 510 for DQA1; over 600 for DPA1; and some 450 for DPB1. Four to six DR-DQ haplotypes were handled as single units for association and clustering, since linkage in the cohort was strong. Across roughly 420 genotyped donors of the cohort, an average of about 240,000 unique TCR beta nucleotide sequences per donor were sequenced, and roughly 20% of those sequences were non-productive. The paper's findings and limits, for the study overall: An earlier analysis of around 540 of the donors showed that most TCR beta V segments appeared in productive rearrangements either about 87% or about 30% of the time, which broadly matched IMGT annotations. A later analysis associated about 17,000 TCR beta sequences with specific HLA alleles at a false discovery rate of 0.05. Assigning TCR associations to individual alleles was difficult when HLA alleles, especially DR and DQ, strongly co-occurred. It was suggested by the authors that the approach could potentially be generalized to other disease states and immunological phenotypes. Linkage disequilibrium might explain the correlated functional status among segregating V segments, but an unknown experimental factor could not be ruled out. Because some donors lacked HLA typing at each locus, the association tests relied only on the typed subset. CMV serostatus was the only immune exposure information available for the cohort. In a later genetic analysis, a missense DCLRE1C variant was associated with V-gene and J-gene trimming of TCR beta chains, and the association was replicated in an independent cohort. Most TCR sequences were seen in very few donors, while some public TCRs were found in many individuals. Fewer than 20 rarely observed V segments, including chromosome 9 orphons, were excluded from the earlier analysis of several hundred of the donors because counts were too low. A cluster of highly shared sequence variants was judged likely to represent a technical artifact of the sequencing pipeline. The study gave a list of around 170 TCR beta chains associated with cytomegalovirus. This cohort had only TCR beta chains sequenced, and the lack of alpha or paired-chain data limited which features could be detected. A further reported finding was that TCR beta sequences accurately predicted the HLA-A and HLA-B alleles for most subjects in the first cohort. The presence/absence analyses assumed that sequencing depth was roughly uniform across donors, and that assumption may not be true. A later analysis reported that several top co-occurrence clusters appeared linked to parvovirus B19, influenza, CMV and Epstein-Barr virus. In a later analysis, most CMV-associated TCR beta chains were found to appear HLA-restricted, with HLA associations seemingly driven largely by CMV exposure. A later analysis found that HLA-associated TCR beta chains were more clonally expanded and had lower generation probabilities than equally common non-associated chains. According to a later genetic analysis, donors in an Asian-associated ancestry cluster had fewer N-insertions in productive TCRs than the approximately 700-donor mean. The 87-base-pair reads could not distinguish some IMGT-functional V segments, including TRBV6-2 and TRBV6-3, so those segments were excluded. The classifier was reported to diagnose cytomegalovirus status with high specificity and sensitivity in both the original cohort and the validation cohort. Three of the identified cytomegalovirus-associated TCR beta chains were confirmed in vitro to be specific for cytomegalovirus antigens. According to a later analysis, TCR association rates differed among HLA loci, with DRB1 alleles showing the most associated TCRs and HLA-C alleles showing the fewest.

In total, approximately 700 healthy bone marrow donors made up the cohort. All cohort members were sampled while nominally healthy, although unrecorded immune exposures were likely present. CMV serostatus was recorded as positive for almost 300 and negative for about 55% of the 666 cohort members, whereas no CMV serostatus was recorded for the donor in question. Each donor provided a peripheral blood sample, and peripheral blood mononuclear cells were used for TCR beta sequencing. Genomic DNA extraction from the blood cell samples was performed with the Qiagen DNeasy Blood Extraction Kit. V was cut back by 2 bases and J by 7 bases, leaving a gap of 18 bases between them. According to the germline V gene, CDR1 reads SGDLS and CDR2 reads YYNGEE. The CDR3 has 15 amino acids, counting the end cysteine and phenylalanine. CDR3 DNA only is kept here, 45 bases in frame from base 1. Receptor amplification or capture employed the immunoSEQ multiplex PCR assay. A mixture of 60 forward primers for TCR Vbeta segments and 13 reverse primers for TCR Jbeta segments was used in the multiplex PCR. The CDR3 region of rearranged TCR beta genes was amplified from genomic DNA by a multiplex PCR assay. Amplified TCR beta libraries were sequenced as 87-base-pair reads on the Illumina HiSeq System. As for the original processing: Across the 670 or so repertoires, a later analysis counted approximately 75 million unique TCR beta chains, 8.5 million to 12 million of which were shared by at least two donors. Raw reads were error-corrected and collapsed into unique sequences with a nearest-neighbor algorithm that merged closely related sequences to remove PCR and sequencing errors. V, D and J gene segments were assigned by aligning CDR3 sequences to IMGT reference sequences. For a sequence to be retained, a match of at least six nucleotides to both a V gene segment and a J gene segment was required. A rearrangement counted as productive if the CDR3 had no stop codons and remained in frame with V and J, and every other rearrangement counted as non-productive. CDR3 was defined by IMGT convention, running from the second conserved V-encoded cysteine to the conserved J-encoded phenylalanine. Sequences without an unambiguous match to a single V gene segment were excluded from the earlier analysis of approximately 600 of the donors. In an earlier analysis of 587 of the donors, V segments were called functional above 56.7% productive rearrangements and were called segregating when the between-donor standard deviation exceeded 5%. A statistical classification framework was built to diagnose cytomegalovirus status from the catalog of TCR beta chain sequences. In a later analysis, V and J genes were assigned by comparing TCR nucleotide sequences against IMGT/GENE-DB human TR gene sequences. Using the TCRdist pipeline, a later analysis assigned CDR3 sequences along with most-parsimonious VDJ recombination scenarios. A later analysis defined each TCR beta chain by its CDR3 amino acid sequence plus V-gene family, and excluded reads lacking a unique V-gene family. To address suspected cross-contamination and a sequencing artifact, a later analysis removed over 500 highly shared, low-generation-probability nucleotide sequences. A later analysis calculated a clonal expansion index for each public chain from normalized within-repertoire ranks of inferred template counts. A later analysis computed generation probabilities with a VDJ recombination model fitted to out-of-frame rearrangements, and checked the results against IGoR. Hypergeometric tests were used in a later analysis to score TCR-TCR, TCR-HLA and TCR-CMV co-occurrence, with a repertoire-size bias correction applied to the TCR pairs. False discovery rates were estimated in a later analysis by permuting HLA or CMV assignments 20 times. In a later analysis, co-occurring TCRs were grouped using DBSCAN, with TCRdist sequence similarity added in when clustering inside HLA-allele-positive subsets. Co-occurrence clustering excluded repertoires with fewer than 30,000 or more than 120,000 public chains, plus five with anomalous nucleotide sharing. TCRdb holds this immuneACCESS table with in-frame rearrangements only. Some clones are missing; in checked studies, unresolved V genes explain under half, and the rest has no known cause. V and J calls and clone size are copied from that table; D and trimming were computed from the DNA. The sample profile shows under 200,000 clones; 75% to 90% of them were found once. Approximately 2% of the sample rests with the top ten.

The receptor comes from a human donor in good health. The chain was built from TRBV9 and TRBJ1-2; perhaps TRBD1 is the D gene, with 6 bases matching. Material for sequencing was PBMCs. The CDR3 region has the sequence CASSVGGAHYGGYTF. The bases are TGTGCCAGCAGCGTGGGGGGGGCGCATTATGGTGGCTACACCTTC.